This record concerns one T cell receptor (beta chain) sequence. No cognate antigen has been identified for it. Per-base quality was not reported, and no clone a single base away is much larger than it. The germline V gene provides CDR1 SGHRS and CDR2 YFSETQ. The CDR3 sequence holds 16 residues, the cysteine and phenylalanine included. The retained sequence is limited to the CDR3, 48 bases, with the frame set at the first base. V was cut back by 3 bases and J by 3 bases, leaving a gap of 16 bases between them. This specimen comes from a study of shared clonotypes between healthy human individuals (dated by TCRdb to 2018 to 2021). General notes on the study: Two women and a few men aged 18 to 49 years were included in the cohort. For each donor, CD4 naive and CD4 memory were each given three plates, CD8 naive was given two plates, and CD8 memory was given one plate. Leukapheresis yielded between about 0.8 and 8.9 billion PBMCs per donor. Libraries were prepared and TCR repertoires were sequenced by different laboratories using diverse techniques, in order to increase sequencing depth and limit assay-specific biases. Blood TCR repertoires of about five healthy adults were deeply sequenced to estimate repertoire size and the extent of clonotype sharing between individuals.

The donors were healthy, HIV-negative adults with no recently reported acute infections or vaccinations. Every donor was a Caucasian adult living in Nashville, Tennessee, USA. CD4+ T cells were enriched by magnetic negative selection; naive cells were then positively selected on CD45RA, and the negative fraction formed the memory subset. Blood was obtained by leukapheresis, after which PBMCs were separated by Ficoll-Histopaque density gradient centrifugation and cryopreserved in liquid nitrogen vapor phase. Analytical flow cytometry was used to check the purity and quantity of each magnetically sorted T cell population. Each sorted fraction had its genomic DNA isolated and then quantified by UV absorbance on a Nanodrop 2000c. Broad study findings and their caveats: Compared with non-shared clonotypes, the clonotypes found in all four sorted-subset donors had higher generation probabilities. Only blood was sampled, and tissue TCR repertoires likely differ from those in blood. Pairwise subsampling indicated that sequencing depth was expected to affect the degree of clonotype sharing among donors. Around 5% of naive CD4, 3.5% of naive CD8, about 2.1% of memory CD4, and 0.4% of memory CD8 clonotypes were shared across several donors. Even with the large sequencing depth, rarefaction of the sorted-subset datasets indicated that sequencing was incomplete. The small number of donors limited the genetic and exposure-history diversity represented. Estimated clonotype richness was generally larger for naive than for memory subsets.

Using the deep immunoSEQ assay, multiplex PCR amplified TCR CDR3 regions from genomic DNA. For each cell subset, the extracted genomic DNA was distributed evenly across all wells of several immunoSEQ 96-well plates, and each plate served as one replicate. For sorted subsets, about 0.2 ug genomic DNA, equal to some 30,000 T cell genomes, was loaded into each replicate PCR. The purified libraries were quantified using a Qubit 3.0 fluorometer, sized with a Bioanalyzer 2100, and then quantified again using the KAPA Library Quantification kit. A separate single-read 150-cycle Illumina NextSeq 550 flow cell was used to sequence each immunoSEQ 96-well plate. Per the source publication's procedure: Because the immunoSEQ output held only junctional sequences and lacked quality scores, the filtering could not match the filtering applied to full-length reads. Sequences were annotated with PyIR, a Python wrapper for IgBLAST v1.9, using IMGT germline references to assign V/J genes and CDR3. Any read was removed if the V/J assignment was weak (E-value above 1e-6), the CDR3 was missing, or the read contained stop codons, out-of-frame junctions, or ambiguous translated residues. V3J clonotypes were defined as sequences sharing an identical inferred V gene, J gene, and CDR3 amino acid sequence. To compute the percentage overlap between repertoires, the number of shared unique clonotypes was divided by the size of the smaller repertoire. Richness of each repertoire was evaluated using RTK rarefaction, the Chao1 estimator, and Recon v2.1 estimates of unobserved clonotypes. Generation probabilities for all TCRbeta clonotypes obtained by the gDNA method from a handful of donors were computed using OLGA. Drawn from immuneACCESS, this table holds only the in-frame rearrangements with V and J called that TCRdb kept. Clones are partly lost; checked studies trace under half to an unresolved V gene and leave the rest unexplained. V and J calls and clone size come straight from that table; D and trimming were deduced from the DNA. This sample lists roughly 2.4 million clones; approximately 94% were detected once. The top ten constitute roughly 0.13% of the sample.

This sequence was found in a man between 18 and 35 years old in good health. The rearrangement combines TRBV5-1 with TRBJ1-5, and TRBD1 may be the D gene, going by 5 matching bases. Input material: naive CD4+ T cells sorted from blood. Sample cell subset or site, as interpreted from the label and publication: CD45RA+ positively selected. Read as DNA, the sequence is TGCGCCAGCAGCTCGAACCGGGGGAGGGACAATCAGCCCCAGCATTTT. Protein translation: CASSSNRGRDNQPQHF.